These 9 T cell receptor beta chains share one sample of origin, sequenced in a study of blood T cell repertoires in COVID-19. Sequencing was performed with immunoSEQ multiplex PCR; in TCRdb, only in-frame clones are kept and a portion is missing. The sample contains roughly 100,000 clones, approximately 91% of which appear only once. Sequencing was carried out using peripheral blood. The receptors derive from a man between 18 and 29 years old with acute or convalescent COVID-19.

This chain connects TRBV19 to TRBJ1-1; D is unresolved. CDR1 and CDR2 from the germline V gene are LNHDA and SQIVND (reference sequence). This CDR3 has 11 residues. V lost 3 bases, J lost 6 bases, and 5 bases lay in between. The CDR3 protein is CASSIESEAFF. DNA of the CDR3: TGTGCCAGTAGTATTGAGTCTGAAGCTTTCTTT.

This CDR3 reads CASSPSREGAYNEQFF. For the CDR3, the DNA is TGTGCCAGCTCACCATCCCGGGAGGGAGCATACAATGAGCAGTTCTTC. J is TRBJ2-1 and V is TRBV18; 8 nucleotides align to TRBD2. CDR1 and CDR2 (germline): KGHSH, LQKENI. This CDR3 comprises 16 residues. The ends lost 2 bases at V and 4 bases at J; junction bases unmatched: 7.

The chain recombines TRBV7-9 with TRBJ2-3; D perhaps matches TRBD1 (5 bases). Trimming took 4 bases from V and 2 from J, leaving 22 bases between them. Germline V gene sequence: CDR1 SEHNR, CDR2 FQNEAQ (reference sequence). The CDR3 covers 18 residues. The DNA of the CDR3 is TGTGCCAGCAGCTCCACCACGACCCAGGGCATGTTCACAGATACGCAGTATTTT. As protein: CASSSTTTQGMFTDTQYF.

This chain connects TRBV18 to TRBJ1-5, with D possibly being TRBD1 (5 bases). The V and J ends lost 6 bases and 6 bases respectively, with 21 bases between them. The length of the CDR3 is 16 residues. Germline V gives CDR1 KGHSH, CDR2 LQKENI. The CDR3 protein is CASSPLGGELGQPQHF. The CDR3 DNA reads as TGTGCCAGCTCCCCGCTGGGAGGGGAACTGGGTCAGCCCCAGCATTTT.

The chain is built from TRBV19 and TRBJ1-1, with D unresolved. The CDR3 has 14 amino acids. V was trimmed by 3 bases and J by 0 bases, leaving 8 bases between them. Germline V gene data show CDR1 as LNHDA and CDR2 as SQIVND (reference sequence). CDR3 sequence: CASSIGGMNTEAFF. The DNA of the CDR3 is TGTGCCAGTAGTATTGGAGGGATGAACACTGAAGCTTTCTTT.

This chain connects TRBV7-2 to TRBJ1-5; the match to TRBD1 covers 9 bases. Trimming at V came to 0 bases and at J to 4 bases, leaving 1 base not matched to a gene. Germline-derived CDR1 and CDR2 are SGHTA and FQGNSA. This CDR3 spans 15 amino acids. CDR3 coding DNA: TGTGCCAGCAGCTTAGCGACAGGGGGAAATCAGCCCCAGCATTTT. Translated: CASSLATGGNQPQHF.

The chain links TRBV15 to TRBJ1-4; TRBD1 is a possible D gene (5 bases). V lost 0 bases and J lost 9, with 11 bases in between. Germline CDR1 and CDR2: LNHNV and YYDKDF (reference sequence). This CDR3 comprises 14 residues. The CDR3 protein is CATSREGTMKKLFF. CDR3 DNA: TGTGCCACCAGCAGAGAGGGGACTATGAAAAAACTGTTTTTT.

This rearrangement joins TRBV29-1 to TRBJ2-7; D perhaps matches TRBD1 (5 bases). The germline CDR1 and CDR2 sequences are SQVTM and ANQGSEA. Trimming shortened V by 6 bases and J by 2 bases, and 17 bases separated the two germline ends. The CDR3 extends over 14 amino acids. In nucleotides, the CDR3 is TGCAGCGTGGAACTCCAGGGAAAACCCTACGAGCAGTACTTC. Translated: CSVELQGKPYEQYF.

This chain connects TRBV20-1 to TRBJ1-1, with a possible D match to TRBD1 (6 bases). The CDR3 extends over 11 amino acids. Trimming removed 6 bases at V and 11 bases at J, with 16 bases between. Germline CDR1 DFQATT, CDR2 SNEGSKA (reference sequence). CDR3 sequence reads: CSANQGTRAFF. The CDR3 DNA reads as TGCAGTGCCAATCAGGGGACGCGGGCTTTCTTT.